This note documents a single T cell receptor (beta chain) sequence. The sample belongs to a study of T cell repertoires in cytomegalovirus infection. The CDR3 has 13 residues. V lost 0 bases and J lost 8, with 10 bases in between. The germline gives CDR1 SNHLY, CDR2 FYNNEI. TCRdb processed the reads anew with MiXCR; each CDR3 protein has one entry. The data contain over 200,000 distinct CDR3 sequences, approximately 15% of them singletons. The source is a human donor in good health (CMV status not recorded). Some clones in this sample may be carry-over from other donors' samples. Sequenced input: PBMCs. This sequence joins TRBV2 and TRBJ1-2; the D is unclear. In DNA, the CDR3 is TGTGCCAGCAGTGAAGCGCGGGTCTGGGGCTACACCTTC. Residues: CASSEARVWGYTF. Drawing the rest from reference TRBV2 and TRBJ1-2, the complete variable domain is EPEVTQTPSHQVTQMGQEVILRCVPISNHLYFYWYRQILGQKVEFLVSFYNNEISEKSEIFDDQFSVERPDGSNFTLKIRSTKLEDSAMYFCASSEARVWGYTFGSGTRLTVV.